These 14 T cell receptor beta chains came from one sample sequenced in a study of regulatory T cells in long-lasting Graves disease (dated by TCRdb to about 2021). The time point label for this specimen denotes: newly diagnosed GD, antithyroid drugs for less than 3 months. For both TCR sequencing and RNA sequencing, RNA was extracted from PBMCs using TRIzol. The library relied on multiplex PCR. For sequencing, an Illumina HiSeq 4000 was employed. CDR3 regions were amplified by Arm-PCR with iRepertoire HTBI primers to construct TCR beta libraries. TCRdb ran its own pipeline on the public reads, namely fastp trimming at Q25 and MiXCR clone calling, and kept in-frame beta chains. All rows with the same CDR3 protein become a single entry with the most common DNA and genes. Present in this sample are about 610,000 distinct CDR3 sequences, 15% to 20% of which were seen just once. Of the sample, around 11% falls within the top ten clones.

The same data also contributed to another study, on T cells in Graves' hyperthyroidism and ophthalmopathy.

Sequencing was performed on peripheral blood mononuclear cells (PBMCs), taken at new diagnosis, from a patient treated with antithyroid drugs. The receptor set was obtained from a man younger than 30 with Graves disease. Donor details come from another sample of the same person, matched by shared clones.

This chain connects TRBV2 to TRBJ2-1, with D perhaps TRBD1 (6 bases). Deletions cut 5 bases from V and 13 bases from J, with 15 bases between. CDR3 length: 12 residues. Germline loops: CDR1 SNHLY, CDR2 FYNNEI. The CDR3 here is CASSYERTVQFF. The CDR3 DNA reads TGTGCCAGCAGTTATGAAAGGACAGTTCAGTTCTTC.

Many counts were recorded for this clonotype. V gene TRBV12-3 or TRBV12-4 combines with J gene TRBJ2-7; no firm D call. The CDR3 sequence is 13 residues long. Trimming cost V 2 bases and J 3 bases, with 8 bases left between them. The CDR3: CASSLQERYEQYF. The CDR3 DNA sequence: TGTGCCAGCAGTTTACAGGAGCGCTACGAGCAGTACTTC.

This clonotype has at least ten counts. This chain joins TRBV27 and TRBJ2-7; TRBD2 aligns across 16 bases. V gave up 6 bases and J gave up 6 bases; unmatched junction bases: 17. Germline CDR1 is MNHEY and CDR2 is SMNVEV (reference sequence). This CDR3 is built from 19 residues. The CDR3 DNA reads as TGTGCCAGCAGCCCGGGACTAGCGGGAGGGTGGCGGGTTGGCCTCGAGCAGTACTTC. Translated: CASSPGLAGGWRVGLEQYF.

This clonotype was recorded a few times. The J gene is TRBJ1-2, the V gene TRBV5-5; tentative D call: TRBD1 (5 bases). There are 16 residues in the CDR3. CDR1 and CDR2 from the germline V gene are SGHKS and YYEKEE (reference sequence). Trimming left V 5 bases short and J 2 bases short, with 19 bases between. CDR3 nucleotide sequence: TGTGCCAGCAGTCTGACAGTGGGGCTATTCAACTATGGCTACACCTTC. Translated, it gives CASSLTVGLFNYGYTF. Supplemented by reference TRBV5-5 and TRBJ1-2, the full variable domain reads DAGVTQSPTHLIKTRGQQVTLRCSPISGHKSVSWYQQVLGQGPQFIFQYYEKEERGRGNFPDRFSARQFPNYSSELNVNALLLGDSALYLCASSLTVGLFNYGYTFGSGTRLTVV.

At least ten counts were recorded for this clonotype. The rearrangement uses TRBV27 and TRBJ2-2, with 12 bases that match TRBD1. The V gene end was trimmed by 4 bases and the J gene end by 4 bases; junction bases not matched to a gene: 7. The CDR3 runs 17 residues. CDR1 and CDR2 (germline): MNHEY, SMNVEV (reference sequence). The CDR3 reads CASSSPGTGGPTGELFF. The CDR3 region has the DNA TGTGCCAGCAGTTCCCCCGGGACAGGGGGCCCCACCGGGGAGCTGTTTTTT.

This clonotype was observed at least ten times. This chain uses TRBV24-1 with TRBJ2-1; tentative D call: TRBD1 (6 bases). This CDR3 has 14 residues. V gave up 1 base and J gave up 6 bases, with 9 bases separating them. CDR1 and CDR2 from the germline V gene are KGHDR and SFDVKD. The CDR3 nucleotides are TGTGCCACCAGTGATTTTTTAGGGGGCAATGAGCAGTTCTTC. It specifies CATSDFLGGNEQFF.

About this clonotype itself: One base away lies a much larger clone, so this may be a sequencing read error. V gene TRBV18 combines with J gene TRBJ2-3, with TRBD2 matching over 8 bases. Looked up from germline, CDR1 is KGHSH and CDR2 is LQKENI. The CDR3 is 16 residues long. Trimming removed 5 bases from V and 3 bases from J; junction bases left unmatched: 10. CDR3 nucleotide sequence: TGTGCCAGCTCAAAACGAGCGGGAGAGCGTACAGATACGCAGTATTTT. Translating gives CASSKRAGERTDTQYF.

This clonotype was seen repeatedly, ten times or more. The chain carries TRBV7-8 and TRBJ2-1; TRBD2 agrees at 9 bases. Losses at the gene ends were 3 bases for V and 8 bases for J; bases not matched to a gene: 11. Germline loops: CDR1 SGHVS, CDR2 FQNEAQ. The length of the CDR3 is 16 residues. The DNA for the CDR3 is TGTGCCAGCAGCTTGTGGAAGGTAGCGGGAGAGGATGAGCAGTTCTTC. Protein product: CASSLWKVAGEDEQFF.

The chain joins TRBV11-2 to TRBJ1-1; the match to TRBD1 covers 9 bases. The CDR3 totals 17 residues. The V gene end was trimmed by 5 bases and the J gene end by 1 base; junction bases not matched to a gene: 11. The germline V gene has CDR1 SGHAT and CDR2 FQNNGV. CDR3 sequence: CASSPGQGGRQNTEAFF. The DNA of the CDR3 is TGTGCCAGCAGCCCGGGACAGGGAGGTCGACAGAACACTGAAGCTTTCTTT.

This clonotype was seen more than once but under ten times. The chain employs TRBV29-1 and TRBJ1-2, with D unclear. Germline V lookup: CDR1 SQVTM, CDR2 ANQGSEA. The CDR3 contains 13 residues. Trimming took 2 bases from V and 2 from J, leaving 9 bases between them. Written as DNA, the CDR3 is TGCAGCGTTGAATTTGGCGAGAACTATGGCTACACCTTC. Amino acids: CSVEFGENYGYTF.

This clonotype showed up many times. J is TRBJ2-3 and V is TRBV30; tentatively, D is TRBD1 or TRBD2 (5 bases each). The CDR3 length is 15 residues. Trimming took 2 bases from V and 5 from J, leaving 17 bases between them. CDR1 GTSNPN and CDR2 SVGIG come from the germline V gene (reference sequence). The chain's CDR3 is CAWSQRGARGDTQYF. CDR3 nucleotide sequence: TGTGCCTGGAGTCAAAGGGGCGCGAGGGGAGATACGCAGTATTTT. The whole variable domain, remainder taken from reference TRBV30 and TRBJ2-3, is SQTIHQWPATLVQPVGSPLSLECTVEGTSNPNLYWYRQAAGRGLQLLFYSVGIGQISSEVPQNLSASRPQDRQFILSSKKLLLSDSGFYLCAWSQRGARGDTQYFGPGTRLTVL.

The chain carries TRBV29-1 and TRBJ2-1; D may correspond to TRBD1 or TRBD2 (5 bases each). Germline CDR1 is SQVTM and CDR2 is ANQGSEA. With 5 bases removed from V and 4 bases from J, the gap between germline ends came to 15 bases. The CDR3 is made up of 14 amino acids. The CDR3 DNA sequence: TGCAGCGTTATTTCTTGGGGGATATACAATGAGCAGTTCTTC. Translation: CSVISWGIYNEQFF.

This clonotype occurred many times. The genes are TRBV3-1 and TRBJ2-7; D remains unclear. CDR1 LGHDT and CDR2 YNNKEL come from the germline V gene (reference sequence). Trimming removed 0 bases at V and 6 bases at J, with 12 bases between. The CDR3 spans 14 residues. The CDR3 DNA follows: TGTGCCAGCAGCCAAGATAAACAGTTTGGCGAGCAGTACTTC. Translated, it gives CASSQDKQFGEQYF.

The V gene is TRBV3-1, the J gene TRBJ2-7; D may be TRBD1 (6 bases). With 6 bases removed from V and 6 bases from J, the gap between germline ends came to 24 bases. This CDR3 has 16 amino acids. Germline CDR1 and CDR2: LGHDT and YNNKEL (reference sequence). CDR3 DNA sequence: TGTGCCAGCAGGTCTAAGTGGGGGCAGGGGTTCGGCGAGCAGTACTTC. Translating gives CASRSKWGQGFGEQYF.